These T cell receptor beta chains were read from a single sample in a study of blood T cell repertoires in COVID-19. Profiled with immunoSEQ multiplex PCR; TCRdb holds only in-frame clones, not every one. The sample lists roughly 110,000 clones, around nine tenths occurring once. What was sequenced was peripheral blood. The receptors derive from a woman aged 25 to 39 with acute or convalescent COVID-19. Each CDR3 is given with its conserved first and last residue. D genes are given only for firm matches. Clone sizes are given selectively: once, few, many, or a class where the clone is expanded.

>NA|TRBD1|TRBJ2-7|TRBV11-2
CASSLDRDRGRDEQYF
TGTGCCAGCAGCTTAGATCGGGACAGGGGGCGCGACGAGCAGTACTTC
>NA|NA|TRBJ2-3|TRBV28
CASSAQGRSTDTQYF
TGTGCCAGCAGTGCACAGGGCCGTAGCACAGATACGCAGTATTTT
>once|NA|TRBJ2-7|TRBV3-1/TRBV3-2
CASGAFLEQYF
TGTGCCAGTGGGGCATTTTTGGAGCAGTACTTC
>NA|NA|TRBJ1-3|TRBV11-2
CASSSRFSSGNTIYF
TGTGCCAGCAGCTCCAGATTCAGCTCTGGAAACACCATATATTTT
>NA|NA|TRBJ1-2|TRBV19
CASSLSEAGYTF
TGTGCCAGTAGTTTATCGGAAGCGGGCTACACCTTC
>once|NA|TRBJ1-2|TRBV12-3/TRBV12-4
CASSEIQGYGYTF
TGTGCCAGCAGCGAAATCCAGGGGTATGGCTACACCTTC
>NA|NA|TRBJ1-2|TRBV7-9
CASSFPPQIGYTF
TGTGCCAGCAGCTTCCCCCCACAGATCGGCTACACCTTC
>NA|TRBD1|TRBJ1-4|TRBV7-8
CASSLDRTGVGEKLFF
TGTGCCAGCAGCTTAGATCGGACAGGGGTCGGGGAAAAACTGTTTTTT
>NA|TRBD1|TRBJ2-2|TRBV6-5
CASSVSDRPGELFF
TGTGCCAGCAGCGTATCGGACAGGCCCGGGGAGCTGTTTTTT
>NA|NA|TRBJ1-3|TRBV18
CASSPLQPTDSGNTIYF
TGTGCCAGCTCACCACTCCAGCCGACTGACTCTGGAAACACCATATATTTT
>NA|TRBD1|TRBJ2-7|TRBV7-8
CASSPKAGTVSAGEQYF
TGTGCCAGCAGCCCAAAAGCCGGGACAGTCTCCGCCGGCGAGCAGTACTTC
>NA|TRBD2|TRBJ2-1|TRBV11-2
CASSPGLAGAQYNEQFF
TGTGCCAGCAGCCCCGGACTAGCGGGGGCCCAGTACAATGAGCAGTTCTTC
>NA|TRBD2|TRBJ2-2|TRBV10-3
CAIHTGTSLTGELFF
TGTGCCATACATACCGGGACTAGCCTGACCGGGGAGCTGTTTTTT
>NA|NA|TRBJ1-1|TRBV5-6
CASRSGVRFTEAFF
TGTGCCAGCAGATCCGGGGTCCGTTTCACTGAAGCTTTCTTT
>NA|NA|TRBJ1-2|TRBV12-3/TRBV12-4
CASSLDIYGYTF
TGTGCCAGCAGTTTGGACATCTATGGCTACACCTTC
>NA|NA|TRBJ1-5|TRBV6-2/TRBV6-3
CASSYQQGYYSNQPQHF
TGTGCCAGCAGTTATCAACAGGGCTACTATAGCAATCAGCCCCAGCATTTT
>NA|TRBD1|TRBJ1-2|TRBV7-9
CASTYSGTGKVANYGYTF
TGTGCCAGCACCTATTCCGGGACAGGCAAAGTAGCTAACTATGGCTACACCTTC
>NA|TRBD2|TRBJ2-7|TRBV11-2
CASSSWTRERGEQYF
TGTGCCAGCAGCTCATGGACTAGGGAGAGGGGAGAGCAGTACTTC
>NA|TRBD2|TRBJ2-2|TRBV10-3
CAIGAGGTGELFF
TGTGCCATCGGGGCGGGGGGCACCGGGGAGCTGTTTTTT
>NA|NA|TRBJ1-5|TRBV12-3/TRBV12-4
CASSFTVRQPQHF
TGTGCCAGCAGTTTCACGGTACGTCAGCCCCAGCATTTT
>NA|NA|TRBJ1-3|TRBV20-1
CSARQGNTIYF
TGCAGTGCTAGACAGGGAAACACCATATATTTT
>NA|NA|TRBJ2-3|TRBV5-1
CASSLSEDTQYF
TGCGCCAGCAGCTTGAGCGAAGATACGCAGTATTTT
>NA|NA|TRBJ2-2|TRBV9
CASSVANSGATGELFF
TGTGCCAGCAGCGTCGCCAATAGCGGAGCCACCGGGGAGCTGTTTTTT
>NA|NA|TRBJ1-1|TRBV28
CASSLDRQELTVEAFF
TGTGCCAGCAGTTTAGACAGACAGGAGCTAACAGTGGAAGCTTTCTTT
>NA|TRBD1|TRBJ1-3|TRBV19
CASSIDRASFRNTIYF
TGTGCCAGTAGTATCGACAGGGCCTCCTTCCGAAACACCATATATTTT
>NA|TRBD2|TRBJ2-1|TRBV5-1
CASSRGVGLAGNNEQFF
TGCGCCAGCAGCCGAGGGGTAGGTCTAGCGGGCAACAATGAGCAGTTCTTC
>NA|NA|TRBJ2-5|TRBV3-1/TRBV3-2
CASSQGVSSETQYF
TGTGCCAGCAGCCAAGGAGTTAGTTCGGAGACCCAGTACTTC
>NA|TRBD2|TRBJ2-7|TRBV5-5
CASSGIAGGPHEQYF
TGTGCCAGCAGCGGAATAGCGGGAGGGCCGCACGAGCAGTACTTC